Described below is a single T cell receptor (beta chain) sequence and its context. Its matching antigen is unknown. Per the authors' pipeline: Patients' conventional T cells yielded about 100,000 distinct TCRbeta sequences; donors' approximately 140,000. The data were produced by immunoSEQ multiplex PCR, yet TCRdb's version contains in-frame clones alone and is incomplete. That table supplies the V and J calls and clone size; D and trimming were determined from the DNA. The data contain some 20,000 clones, 95% to 98% of them seen just once; the ten biggest clones take up about 0.19%. The data stem from a study of B cell selection in AIRE deficiency. Sorting defined conventional CD4 T cells as CD4+CD127+. Study-wide findings and caveats: Patient Tconv cells held 25% to 35% of Treg sequences shared by healthy donors. CDR3s were shorter in shared Treg sequences, reflecting few non-templated nucleotide insertions.

The CDR3 totals 15 residues. Germline lookup yields CDR1 MNHEY and CDR2 SMNVEV (reference sequence). V was trimmed by 4 bases and J by 6 bases, leaving 13 bases between them. The chain has TRBV27 and TRBJ1-6, with a tentative D call TRBD1 (5 bases). Sequencing was done on a sample of conventional CD4+ T cells sorted from PBMCs. This clonotype was obtained from a human donor with AIRE deficiency. CDR3 in amino acids: CASSSQGGFNSPLHF. CDR3 in DNA: TGTGCCAGCAGTTCTCAGGGTGGGTTTAATTCACCCCTCCACTTT.